The sequence of this TCR beta chain was determined in a study of blood T cell repertoires in COVID-19 (dated by TCRdb to the early 2020s). In terms of the full investigation: The collaborator samples originated in the United States, Italy and Spain and spanned the acute and convalescent phases of COVID-19. The material from the prospective study consisted of cDNA or gDNA derived from T cells, B-cell-depleted T cells, or PBMCs. The dataset comprised deeply sampled blood TCRbeta repertoires from subjects exposed to, actively infected with, or recovered from COVID-19. The repertoires were released in a freely available public database intended as a resource for research on the immune response to SARS-CoV-2. Samples came from the ongoing ImmuneRACE study (first 160 participants) plus 1,254 subjects from 6 global collaborators. Sample metadata almost always included a de-identified subject ID, COVID-19 status, age in years and sex. Where available, HLA class I and class II types were taken from metadata supplied by the sample provider and were not determined by assay-based typing.

The collaborating institutions used their own protocols to collect whole blood in K2EDTA tubes. For TCRbeta analysis, collaborators shipped samples as frozen whole blood, isolated PBMCs, or DNA extracted from either of those sample types. TCRbeta CDR3 regions were amplified from genomic DNA by means of the immunoSEQ Assay, a bias-controlled multiplex PCR. The original pipeline was this. Within the assay, amplification of reference gene primers was used to estimate how many nucleated cells each sample contained. To quantify the absolute abundance of each unique TCRbeta CDR3 rearrangement, sequence reads were collapsed and filtered. For each sample, productive Simpson clonality was calculated as the square root of Simpson's diversity index over productive rearrangements. TCRdb mirrors the immuneACCESS table, restricted to in-frame sequences. Some clones are absent from its copies; in checked studies, under half trace to an unresolved V gene, and the reason for the others is unknown. V, J and clone size derive from that table, while D and trimming were established from the DNA sequence. This sample lists about 100,000 clones; 85% were detected once. 1.5% to 2% of the sample rests with the top ten.

V ends up 0 bases short and J 3 bases short, with an unmatched junction base count of 3. Inclusive of the bounding cysteine and phenylalanine, the CDR3 is 15 residues long. The retained sequence is limited to the CDR3, 45 bases, with the frame set at the first base. CDR1 SGDLS and CDR2 YYNGEE were looked up in the germline V gene. On this clone itself: The clone's antigen remains unknown. No much larger clonotype is one base removed from it; base qualities were not supplied.

Overall study results and their limits: The amount of clinical and demographic metadata varied by source and participant and was provided uncurated.

Recombination connected TRBV9 to TRBJ2-1, with TRBD2 identical over 7 junction bases. The sequence was obtained from a woman aged 70-85 years with active or convalescent COVID-19. The sequencing sample was made of peripheral blood. The CDR3 region has the sequence CASSVGAGFYNEQFF. In nucleotide form, the sequence is TGTGCCAGCAGCGTAGGAGCGGGATTCTACAATGAGCAGTTCTTC.